This entry is about one T cell receptor (beta chain). The target of this receptor is not known. The sample holds no much larger clone one base away, and base qualities are not on file. Peripheral blood CD8+ and CD4+ T cells from healthy donors, Susac syndrome patients and multiple sclerosis patients were profiled using high-throughput TCR beta sequencing. Recently defined diagnostic criteria for definite or probable disease were met by the Susac syndrome patients. Bulk CD8+ and CD4+ T cells were purified by magnetic negative isolation, while CD8+ TEMRA cells were enriched using FACS. Blood was collected in EDTA tubes and processed within 24 hours, with PBMCs isolated through density gradient centrifugation. PBMCs intended for TCR sequencing were frozen in liquid nitrogen and were later thawed in a 37 degrees C water bath. The sorted or isolated CD4+, CD8+ and CD8+ TEMRA cells had a purity of 90% or higher.

This entry belongs to a study of CD8 T cells in Susac syndrome (dated 2019 in TCRdb). Regarding the research as a whole: Among the Susac syndrome patients who were sequenced, clinically active disease was present in about six and clinical remission was observed in about eight. At blood withdrawal, Susac syndrome patients were therapy-naive, treated with corticosteroids (with IVIg additionally given to some), or treated with IVIg alone. The study used repertoire sequencing to test whether antigen drove CD8+ T cell activation and differentiation in Susac syndrome.

RNA was extracted with the RNeasy kit and roughly 0.45 to 1 ug was reverse transcribed using random hexamers. The immunoSEQ multiplex PCR assay, covering 54 Vbeta and 13 Jbeta segments, was used to amplify TCR beta CDR3 regions. To correct PCR amplification bias, a synthetic template baseline was used for both primer optimization and computational correction. The study's own analysis went as follows. Reads were assigned to V, D and J genes according to IMGT and analyzed in immunoSEQ Analyzer, with only productive sequences retained. Clonality was calculated as one minus the Shannon entropy normalized by log2 of the number of productive unique sequences. For each patient and control, public and private clones were evaluated among the 100 most prevalent clones. Susac-specific clones were defined as absent from healthy and MS cohorts, roughly 1,100 published viral clones and other ImmuneACCESS disease sequences. TCRdb cleaned the public reads at Q25 with fastp, built clones with MiXCR and kept in-frame beta chains. Every entry covers one CDR3 protein and lists the most common genes and DNA from its rows. Here the V and J calls rest on TCRdb's processing, not on the authors' analysis. For this sample there are approximately 77,000 distinct CDR3 sequences; more than 85% appear just once. About 0.54% of the sample rests with the top ten.

The CDR3 measures 14 amino acids from cysteine to phenylalanine. Of the read, only the CDR3 DNA is kept; its 42 bases are in frame from base 1. Cut back by 6 bases and 0 bases, the V and J ends lie 11 bases apart. The germline V gene (reference sequence) sets CDR1 to LNHDA and CDR2 to SQIVND. Study-wide findings and limitations: The CD4+ T cell repertoire of patients with Susac syndrome showed no detectable clonal expansion. The number of individuals in the TCR sequencing and HLA analysis was acknowledged as relatively small.

The specimen sequenced was CD4+ T cells from PBMCs. This chain is built from TRBV19 and TRBJ1-1; no D segment can be confidently identified. This clonotype was obtained from a human donor with Susac syndrome. The CDR3 region has the sequence CASSLDGLNTEAFF. The sequenced DNA: TGTGCCAGTAGCCTGGACGGCTTGAACACTGAAGCTTTCTTT.